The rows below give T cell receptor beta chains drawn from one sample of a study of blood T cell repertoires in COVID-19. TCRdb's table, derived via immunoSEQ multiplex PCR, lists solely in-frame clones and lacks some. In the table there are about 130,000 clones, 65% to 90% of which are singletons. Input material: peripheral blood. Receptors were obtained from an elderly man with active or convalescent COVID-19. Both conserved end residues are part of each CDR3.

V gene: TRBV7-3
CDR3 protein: CASSLEGANTGELFF

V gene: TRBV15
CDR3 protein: CATSRGTSGRSETQYF

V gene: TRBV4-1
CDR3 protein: CASSQDWGGGGEQFF

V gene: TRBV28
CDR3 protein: CASTQGGRVLVPNYGYTF

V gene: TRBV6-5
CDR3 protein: CASRFQQGGGNTIYF

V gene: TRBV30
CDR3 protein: CAWNLGAAYSSYEQYF

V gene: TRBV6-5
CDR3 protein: CASSYVIGAHRELFF

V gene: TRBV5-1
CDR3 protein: CASRLEGTGGYTF

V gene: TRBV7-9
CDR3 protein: CAGTSSGGTYEQYF

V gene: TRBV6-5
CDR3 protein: CASSRPGGRGEAFF

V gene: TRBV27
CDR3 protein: CASSIPGAADTQYF

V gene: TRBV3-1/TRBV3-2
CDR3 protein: CASSRLAGRSYEQYF

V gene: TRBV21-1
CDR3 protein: CASSTIAGGPAGELFF

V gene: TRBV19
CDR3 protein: CASSSGRGNTIYF

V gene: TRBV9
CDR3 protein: CASSARGYNRNEQFF

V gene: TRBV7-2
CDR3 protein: CASSPWTSGRVNNEQFF

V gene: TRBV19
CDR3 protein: CASRVSGLAGDVQYF

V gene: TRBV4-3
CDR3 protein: CASSQVLLAVEQFF

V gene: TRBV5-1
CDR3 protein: CASSLGSSGSHEQFF

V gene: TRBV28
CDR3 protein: CASSGTGGAWEKLFF

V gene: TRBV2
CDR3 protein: CASSVSLRGALTEAFF